The 14 T cell receptor beta chains in this list originate from one sample, sequenced in a study of blood T cell repertoires in COVID-19. Some clones are missing from TCRdb's copy, which holds only in-frame ones; the method was immunoSEQ multiplex PCR. This table holds about 200,000 clones, about nine tenths found once. The material sequenced was peripheral blood. These TCRs come from a man between 18 and 29 years old with active or convalescent COVID-19.

The chain couples TRBV28 to TRBJ1-5; no clear D. The ends were cut back, 5 bases at V and 6 bases at J, with 17 bases in the middle. CDR1 MDHEN and CDR2 SYDVKM come from the germline V gene. The CDR3 covers 15 residues. CDR3 in DNA: TGTGCCAGCAGTGGCGATTTTGGGTCGGGTCAGCCCCAGCATTTT. Amino acids: CASSGDFGSGQPQHF.

This chain connects TRBV2 to TRBJ2-2; 10 bases are shared with TRBD2. The trim removed 6 bases at V and 1 base at J, leaving 5 bases unmatched. The V gene's germline CDR1 is SNHLY and CDR2 FYNNEI. The CDR3 consists of 16 residues. This CDR3 reads CASRHSGGMNTGELFF. In nucleotides, the CDR3 is TGTGCCAGCAGACATAGCGGGGGGATGAACACCGGGGAGCTGTTTTTT.

The V gene is TRBV19, the J gene TRBJ1-5; D is perhaps TRBD1 (6 bases). V lost 4 bases and J 0 bases, leaving 10 bases between the germline ends. CDR3 length: 15 amino acids. Germline assignment: CDR1 LNHDA and CDR2 SQIVND (reference sequence). The CDR3 reads CASSRPGDSNQPQHF. The CDR3 DNA is TGTGCCAGTAGTAGGCCAGGGGATAGCAATCAGCCCCAGCATTTT.

This chain connects TRBV21-1 to TRBJ2-2; the table's D call of TRBD2 was not tested on the DNA. TRBV21-1 is tagged as a pseudogene. This CDR3 has 20 amino acids. The CDR3 loop reads CASSKARGTASPANTGELFF. CDR3 DNA sequence: TGTGCCAGCAGCAAAGCGCGTGGGACTGCCAGCCCGGCGAACACCGGGGAGCTGTTTTTT.

V usage is TRBV5-5 and J usage is TRBJ1-3, with 7 bases fitting TRBD1. The germline V gene encodes CDR1 SGHKS and CDR2 YYEKEE (reference sequence). There are 15 residues in the CDR3. V lost 3 bases to trimming and J lost 0 bases; unmatched junction nucleotides: 3. The CDR3 is CASSWTGVSGNTIYF. The CDR3 nucleotides read TGTGCCAGCAGCTGGACAGGTGTCTCTGGAAACACCATATATTTT. The full variable domain, in which reference TRBV5-5 and TRBJ1-3 provide the parts outside the CDR3, is DAGVTQSPTHLIKTRGQQVTLRCSPISGHKSVSWYQQVLGQGPQFIFQYYEKEERGRGNFPDRFSARQFPNYSSELNVNALLLGDSALYLCASSWTGVSGNTIYFGEGSWLTVV.

The chain links TRBV6-5 to TRBJ1-1; 7 nucleotides align to TRBD1. CDR3 size: 13 residues. V lost 6 bases, J lost 7 bases, and 8 bases stayed unmatched. CDR1 and CDR2 from the germline V gene are MNHEY and SVGAGI. CDR3 coding DNA: TGTGCCAGCAGGCGGGACAGATGGTTTGAAGCTTTCTTT. Protein sequence: CASRRDRWFEAFF.

The chain links TRBV4-3 to TRBJ1-4; 8 nucleotides align to TRBD1. Per the germline V gene, CDR1 is LGHNA and CDR2 is YSLEER. This CDR3 has 15 residues. J was trimmed by 5 bases and V by 3 bases; bases with no gene match: 5. The CDR3 spells CASSHEDRVNEKLFF. CDR3 coding DNA: TGCGCCAGCAGCCATGAGGACAGGGTCAATGAAAAACTGTTTTTT.

The J gene is TRBJ2-5, the V gene TRBV1; the D call in the table, TRBD2, was not verified against the DNA. TRBV1 is annotated as a pseudogene. The length of the CDR3 is 17 residues. The CDR3 DNA is TGCACCAGCAGCCTACTTTTTGCCGGGGGGGTGTCGGAGACCCAGTACTTC. Translating gives CTSSLLFAGGVSETQYF.

The chain joins TRBV11-2 to TRBJ1-2; 8 nucleotides align to TRBD1. Germline V gives CDR1 SGHAT, CDR2 FQNNGV. This CDR3 region has 14 residues. Trimming took 3 bases from V and 5 from J; bases not matched to a gene: 5. CDR3 sequence reads: CASSLAGQGYGYTF. In DNA form, the CDR3 reads TGTGCCAGCAGCTTGGCCGGACAGGGATATGGCTACACCTTC.

This chain links TRBV5-4 with TRBJ2-5; D is possibly TRBD2 (6 bases). The CDR3 is made up of 16 amino acids. The germline CDR1 and CDR2 sequences are SGHNT and YYREEE (reference sequence). V was trimmed by 0 bases and J by 1 base, leaving 13 bases between them. The CDR3 region has the DNA TGTGCCAGCAGCTTGGGGGCCCTGGGGGGCCAAGAGACCCAGTACTTC. Translated, it gives CASSLGALGGQETQYF.

There are a few counts of this clone. The rearrangement uses TRBV30 and TRBJ2-5, with a tentative D call TRBD1 (6 bases). Germline loops: CDR1 GTSNPN, CDR2 SVGIG (reference sequence). The CDR3 is made up of 15 amino acids. V dropped 2 bases and J dropped 4 bases, with 17 bases sitting between them. The CDR3 region has the DNA TGTGCCTGGAGTTTAGCCAGGGGCCGTCCAGAGACCCAGTACTTC. The encoded protein is CAWSLARGRPETQYF. Based on the CDR3 plus reference TRBV30 and TRBJ2-5, the full variable domain is SQTIHQWPATLVQPVGSPLSLECTVEGTSNPNLYWYRQAAGRGLQLLFYSVGIGQISSEVPQNLSASRPQDRQFILSSKKLLLSDSGFYLCAWSLARGRPETQYFGPGTRLLVL.

CDR3 region: CASSLDRGREAELFF. CDR3 coding DNA: TGTGCCAGCAGCTTGGACAGGGGGCGAGAGGCGGAGCTGTTTTTT. This chain joins TRBV5-6 and TRBJ2-2, with 9 bases identical to TRBD1. CDR3 length: 15 amino acids. Germline assignment: CDR1 SGHDT and CDR2 YYEEEE. The trim removed 0 bases at V and 10 bases at J, leaving 7 bases unmatched.

V and J are TRBV5-4 and TRBJ1-1; 8 bases are a match to TRBD1. J lost 6 bases, V lost 4 bases, and 5 bases had no gene match. Germline loops: CDR1 SGHNT, CDR2 YYREEE (reference sequence). The CDR3 consists of 13 residues. CDR3 DNA: TGTGCCAGCAGCGTCCTACAGGGGGCTGAAGCTTTCTTT. This codes for CASSVLQGAEAFF.

V gene TRBV13 combines with J gene TRBJ1-1, with D possibly TRBD1 on 6 matching bases. Deletions cut 7 bases from V and 5 bases from J, with 20 bases between. Germline V gene lookup returns CDR1 PRHDT and CDR2 FYEKMQ (reference sequence). The CDR3 sequence is 15 residues long. The DNA of the CDR3 is TGTGCCAGCACCCCTCCGGACAGTAGGCGAACTGAAGCTTTCTTT. Its protein is CASTPPDSRRTEAFF. Complete variable domain (other parts from reference TRBV13 and TRBJ1-1): AAGVIQSPRHLIKEKRETATLKCYPIPRHDTVYWYQQGPGQDPQFLISFYEKMQSDKGSIPDRFSAQQFSDYHSELNMSSLELGDSALYFCASTPPDSRRTEAFFGQGTRLTVV.